This TCR beta chain stems from a study of shared clonotypes between healthy human individuals. Study-wide context: Samples came from a couple of female and three male donors aged 18 to 49. CD4 naive and memory got three plates each, CD8 naive two, CD8 memory one.

Findings and caveats of the study: On the whole, naive subsets had larger estimated richness than memory subsets had.

CDR1 and CDR2 (germline): SGHRS, YFSETQ. Trimming removed 7 bases from V and 0 bases from J, with 10 bases in between. This CDR3 has 13 residues. As regards this clone: Its antigen is still unknown.

The repertoire was sequenced with immunoSEQ multiplex PCR; TCRdb's copy has only in-frame clones and lacks some. The sample contains some 790,000 clones, 72% of which appear only once. The chain is built from TRBV5-1 and TRBJ1-1; tentative D call: TRBD1 (5 bases). The sequencing sample was made of memory CD4+ T cells sorted from blood. Subset meaning: CD45RA-negative fraction. This clonotype was sampled from a woman aged 25 to 39 in good health. The CDR3 bases are TGCGCCAGCCGGGACTACATGAACACTGAAGCTTTCTTT. This codes for CASRDYMNTEAFF.